The source of this TCR beta chain is a study of cytomegalovirus exposure and HLA in healthy donors. Every donor was a healthy person donating bone marrow. This clone turned up a few times. This sample includes further DNA sequences coding for the same CDR3. 13 Jbeta primers and 60 Vbeta primers were used for the PCR. Here immunoSEQ multiplex PCR was the method, and the copy in TCRdb shows in-frame clones only, minus some. In the table there are around 140,000 clones, 61% of which are singletons. The sample was PBMCs. The source of this sequence is a male donor in good health and CMV-seronegative.

CDR3 DNA: TGTGCCAGCAGTTCCCCGGACAGGGAAGAGACCCAGTACTTC. It encodes CASSSPDREETQYF. The chain couples TRBV28 to TRBJ2-5; 8 nucleotides match TRBD1. V was pared by 4 bases and J by 3 bases, with 4 bases of the junction left unmatched. Germline V gene data show CDR1 as MDHEN and CDR2 as SYDVKM. The CDR3 has 14 residues.